This entry lists 2 T cell receptor beta chains sequenced from one sample in a study of blood T cell repertoires in COVID-19. The data were produced by immunoSEQ multiplex PCR, yet TCRdb's version contains in-frame clones alone and is incomplete. The sample lists fewer than 100,000 clones; 70% to 90% were seen once. Sequenced input: peripheral blood. These receptors came from an older man with acute or convalescent COVID-19.

This chain uses TRBV5-1 with TRBJ2-5, with D possibly TRBD2 on 7 matching bases. This CDR3 is 15 amino acids long. Trimming pared 3 bases from V and 3 bases from J, leaving 15 bases between. Looked up from germline, CDR1 is SGHRS and CDR2 is YFSETQ. DNA of the CDR3: TGCGCCAGCAGCTCCGCCGGGGGGCGGAAAGAGACCCAGTACTTC. This sequence encodes CASSSAGGRKETQYF.

The genes are TRBV2 and TRBJ2-2; TRBD2 agrees at 13 bases. V trimming: 7 bases; J trimming: 1 base; junction bases outside the gene matches: 3. This CDR3 spans 16 amino acids. Germline V gene sequence: CDR1 SNHLY, CDR2 FYNNEI. The CDR3 DNA follows: TGTGCCAGCACCAGACTAGCGGGGGGGAACACCGGGGAGCTGTTTTTT. This translates into CASTRLAGGNTGELFF.